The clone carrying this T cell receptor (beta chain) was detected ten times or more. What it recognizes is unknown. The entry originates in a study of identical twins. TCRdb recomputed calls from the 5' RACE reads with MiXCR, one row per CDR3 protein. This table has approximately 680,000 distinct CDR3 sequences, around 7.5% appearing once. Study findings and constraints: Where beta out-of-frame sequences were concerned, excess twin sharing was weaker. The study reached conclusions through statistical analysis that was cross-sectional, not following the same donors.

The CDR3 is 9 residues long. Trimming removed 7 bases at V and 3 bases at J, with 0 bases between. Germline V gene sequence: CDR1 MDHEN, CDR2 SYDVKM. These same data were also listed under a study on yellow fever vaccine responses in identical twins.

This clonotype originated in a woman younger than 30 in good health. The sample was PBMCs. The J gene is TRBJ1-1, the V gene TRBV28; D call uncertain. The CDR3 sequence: CASNTEAFF. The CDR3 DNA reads TGTGCCAGCAACACTGAAGCTTTCTTT.